A single sample gave rise to the 30 T cell receptor beta chains below, sequenced in a study of blood T cell repertoires in COVID-19. The method was immunoSEQ multiplex PCR; TCRdb's version includes in-frame clones alone and lacks a portion of them. The table lists approximately 200,000 clones, 87% of them singletons. Material: PBMCs or T cells enriched from blood (not recorded which). All receptors derive from a man younger than 35 with acute COVID-19.

This clone was found once. The chain joins TRBV14 to TRBJ1-3; D gene ambiguous. Germline CDR1 SGHDN, CDR2 FVKESK. This CDR3 is 14 amino acids long. Trimming shortened V by 5 bases and J by 4 bases, and 12 bases separated the two germline ends. The CDR3 loop reads CASSAAEAGNTIYF. The DNA of the CDR3 is TGTGCCAGCAGCGCAGCGGAGGCCGGAAACACCATATATTTT.

A word on this clone: The junction departs from germline at one end; a sequencing error may be responsible. The V and J genes are TRBV28 and TRBJ1-5; a possible D gene is TRBD1 (6 bases). Per the germline V gene, CDR1 is MDHEN and CDR2 is SYDVKM. The CDR3 is made up of 17 amino acids. CDR3 in DNA: TGTGCCAGCGGTTTAAGGTGGGGAGGGGGTCGGGATCAGCCCCAGCATTTT. This encodes CASGLRWGGGRDQPQHF.

The chain couples TRBV21-1 to TRBJ2-5; the tabulated D call, TRBD1, remains unverified against the DNA. TRBV21-1 is a pseudogene. The length of the CDR3 is 18 residues. CDR3 nucleotides: TGTGCCAGCAGCAAACCAAGGACAGTCTCAGAGGTCCGAGAGACCCAGTACTTC. Encoded protein: CASSKPRTVSEVRETQYF.

J is TRBJ2-7 and V is TRBV6-5; 9 bases map to TRBD2. Germline V gene lookup returns CDR1 MNHEY and CDR2 SVGAGI. The CDR3 covers 12 residues. Losses at the gene ends were 10 bases for V and 4 bases for J; bases not matched to a gene: 5. Here the CDR3 reads CATTAGGYEQYF. The DNA for the CDR3 is TGTGCCACTACGGCGGGGGGGTACGAGCAGTACTTC.

The J gene is TRBJ2-1, the V gene TRBV3-1 (or the pseudogene TRBV3-2), with D possibly TRBD1 on 6 matching bases. With 0 bases removed from V and 4 bases from J, the gap between germline ends came to 13 bases. The CDR3 spans 16 residues. Germline V gives CDR1 LGHDT, CDR2 YNNKEL (reference sequence). CDR3 amino acids: CASSQDQGTRYNEQFF. CDR3 bases: TGTGCCAGCAGCCAAGATCAAGGGACACGGTACAATGAGCAGTTCTTC.

This chain links TRBV9 with TRBJ2-2, with 8 bases lining up with TRBD1. The CDR3 spans 16 residues. Germline trimming cut 7 bases from V and 3 bases from J; bases unmatched to any gene: 11. From germline, CDR1 is SGDLS and CDR2 YYNGEE. CDR3 nucleotides: TGTGCCAGCTCTCTGACAGGGGACAAGCACACCGGGGAGCTGTTTTTT. It specifies CASSLTGDKHTGELFF.

V gene TRBV29-1 combines with J gene TRBJ2-7, with 7 bases identical to TRBD2. CDR1 and CDR2 (germline): SQVTM, ANQGSEA. V gave up 7 bases and J gave up 0 bases; unmatched junction bases: 3. This CDR3 has 12 amino acids. The CDR3 region is CSGGEGSYEQYF. DNA of the CDR3: TGCAGCGGGGGGGAGGGCTCCTACGAGCAGTACTTC.

V is TRBV3-1 (or the pseudogene TRBV3-2) and J is TRBJ2-4; a possible D gene is TRBD1 (6 bases). This CDR3 has 16 residues. Germline assignment: CDR1 LGHDT and CDR2 YNNKEL (reference sequence). V lost 4 bases to trimming and J lost 0 bases, with 13 bases between them. The CDR3 coding sequence is TGTGCCAGCAGCCGTGGACAGTCCCTAGCCAAAAACATTCAGTACTTC. Translated, it gives CASSRGQSLAKNIQYF.

V usage is TRBV29-1 and J usage is TRBJ1-5, with D possibly being TRBD1 (6 bases). CDR3 length equals 14 residues. CDR1 and CDR2 from the germline V gene are SQVTM and ANQGSEA. Trimming shortened V by 4 bases and J by 3 bases, and 13 bases separated the two germline ends. CDR3 sequence (DNA): TGCAGCGTTGCGAGTGGGGGGGCCAATCAGCCCCAGCATTTT. The encoded protein is CSVASGGANQPQHF.

The CDR3 loop is CASSPKPGHTTGELFF. The CDR3 DNA follows: TGTGCCAGCAGCCCTAAGCCGGGACATACCACCGGGGAGCTGTTTTTT. The V call is TRBV5-8, the J call TRBJ2-2, with a possible D match to TRBD1 (6 bases). V was shortened by 4 bases and J by 4 bases, with 17 bases between the two germline ends. The CDR3 sequence is 16 residues long. Germline CDR1 is SGHTS and CDR2 is YDEGEE.

V and J are TRBV28 and TRBJ2-1; D unclear. The CDR3 runs to 15 residues. The germline V gene has CDR1 MDHEN and CDR2 SYDVKM. V was pared by 4 bases and J by 0 bases, with 10 bases between. The CDR3 sequence is CASSSPESSYNEQFF. For the CDR3, the DNA is TGTGCCAGCAGTTCTCCCGAGAGCTCCTACAATGAGCAGTTCTTC.

This rearrangement joins TRBV9 to TRBJ1-2; 9 bases map to TRBD1. V shed 6 bases and J 1 base; nucleotides not matched to a gene: 19. The CDR3 extends over 19 amino acids. The V gene's germline CDR1 is SGDLS and CDR2 YYNGEE. The CDR3 here is CASNQSTHRQGVGNYGYTF. As DNA, the CDR3 is TGTGCCAGCAACCAATCCACCCATCGACAGGGGGTCGGTAACTATGGCTACACCTTC.

Notes on this clone: The sample holds other DNA sequences that translate to the same CDR3. This chain joins TRBV4-2 and TRBJ2-7; 9 nucleotides match TRBD2. V trimming: 0 bases; J trimming: 6 bases; junction bases outside the gene matches: 9. The CDR3 is made up of 16 amino acids. CDR1 LGHNA and CDR2 YNFKEQ come from the germline V gene. CDR3 sequence: CASSQETSGRSFEQYF. CDR3 sequence (DNA): TGTGCCAGCAGCCAAGAGACTAGCGGAAGATCTTTCGAGCAGTACTTC.

This chain links TRBV2 with TRBJ2-3; 8 nucleotides align to TRBD2. The trim removed 4 bases at V and 0 bases at J, leaving 9 bases unmatched. Germline V gives CDR1 SNHLY, CDR2 FYNNEI. This CDR3 region has 17 residues. CDR3 nucleotide sequence: TGTGCCAGCAGTGCCCCGGATAGCGGGAAAAGCACAGATACGCAGTATTTT. It codes for CASSAPDSGKSTDTQYF.

This clone was seen a handful of times. The chain links TRBV7-9 to TRBJ1-1; 7 bases match TRBD1. The CDR3 runs 14 residues. After removal of 5 bases from V and 5 bases from J, the junction contained 8 bases not matched to a gene. In germline, CDR1 is SEHNR, CDR2 FQNEAQ (reference sequence). Here the CDR3 reads CASSIDRVGTEAFF. Written as DNA, the CDR3 is TGTGCCAGCAGCATAGACAGGGTGGGAACTGAAGCTTTCTTT. Looking up the rest from reference TRBV7-9 and TRBJ1-1 gives the full variable domain: DTGVSQNPRHKITKRGQNVTFRCDPISEHNRLYWYRQTLGQGPEFLTYFQNEAQLEKSRLLSDRFSAERPKGSFSTLEIQRTEQGDSAMYLCASSIDRVGTEAFFGQGTRLTVV.

This chain uses TRBV12-2 with TRBJ1-5. TRBV12-2 is reported as a pseudogene. CDR3 length: 17 residues. The CDR3 spells CASRLARGDFSNQPQHF. The CDR3 DNA is TGTGCAAGTCGCTTAGCGCGAGGAGACTTCAGCAATCAGCCCCAGCATTTT.

This clone came up once. The CDR3 DNA sequence: TGCGCCAGCAGCCAAGATCGAGGGGGTGAAGCTTTCTTT. This codes for CASSQDRGGEAFF. V and J are TRBV4-1 and TRBJ1-1, with TRBD1 as a possible D gene (6 bases). Germline-derived CDR1 and CDR2 are MGHRA and YSYEKL. V lost 0 bases and J 7 bases, leaving 9 bases between the germline ends. There are 13 residues in the CDR3.

The V call is TRBV9, the J call TRBJ1-3; D uncertain. This CDR3 region has 14 residues. V lost 0 bases, J lost 4 bases, and 8 bases lay in between. Per germline, CDR1 SGDLS and CDR2 YYNGEE. In DNA, the CDR3 is TGTGCCAGCAGCGTAGGGGAGGGAGGAAACACCATATATTTT. Amino acid sequence: CASSVGEGGNTIYF. Complete variable domain (other parts from reference TRBV9 and TRBJ1-3): DSGVTQTPKHLITATGQRVTLRCSPRSGDLSVYWYQQSLDQGLQFLIQYYNGEERAKGNILERFSAQQFPDLHSELNLSSLELGDSALYFCASSVGEGGNTIYFGEGSWLTVV.

This chain links TRBV6-5 with TRBJ2-2; D is ambiguous. The germline CDR1 and CDR2 sequences are MNHEY and SVGAGI. CDR3 length: 14 residues. With 5 bases removed from V and 6 bases from J, the gap between germline ends came to 13 bases. The CDR3 region has the DNA TGTGCCAGCAGTCGACCGACATTCGCCGGGGAGCTGTTTTTT. Protein: CASSRPTFAGELFF.

This sequence joins TRBV6-5 and TRBJ1-5, with D hard to call. Per the germline V gene, CDR1 is MNHEY and CDR2 is SVGAGI. Deletions cut 2 bases from V and 7 bases from J, with 18 bases between. The CDR3 runs 16 residues. The chain's CDR3 is CASSYHPTYPGQPQHF. The CDR3 DNA is TGTGCCAGCAGTTACCACCCGACTTACCCGGGACAGCCCCAGCATTTT.

This chain joins TRBV27 and TRBJ2-5; a weak D match, TRBD1 (5 bases). The CDR3 covers 12 residues. Trimming took off 6 bases at V and 1 base at J, with 6 bases between the two ends. Germline loops: CDR1 MNHEY, CDR2 SMNVEV (reference sequence). The CDR3 DNA is TGTGCCAGCAGGACAGCCCAAGAGACCCAGTACTTC. Residues: CASRTAQETQYF.

The J gene is TRBJ1-2, the V gene TRBV9, with 10 nucleotides matching TRBD1. Trimming removed 4 bases from V and 8 bases from J; junction bases left unmatched: 17. The CDR3 is made up of 17 amino acids. CDR1 is SGDLS, CDR2 YYNGEE, per germline. The CDR3 reads CASSSDPPGQGLDGYTF. CDR3 bases: TGTGCCAGCAGCTCCGACCCTCCGGGACAGGGGCTCGACGGCTACACCTTC.

The genes are TRBV19 and TRBJ1-4; TRBD1 agrees at 7 bases. V dropped 2 bases and J dropped 8; count of bases not matched to a gene: 5. This CDR3 region has 14 residues. Germline V gene sequence: CDR1 LNHDA, CDR2 SQIVND (reference sequence). The CDR3 spells CASSIRQGEEKLFF. CDR3 DNA: TGTGCCAGTAGTATACGACAGGGCGAAGAAAAACTGTTTTTT.

This chain uses TRBV23-1 with TRBJ2-7; 10 nucleotides match TRBD1. TRBV23-1 is identified as an open reading frame with a role that is uncertain. The CDR3 runs to 17 residues. V dropped 0 bases and J dropped 3; count of bases not matched to a gene: 8. The DNA of the CDR3 is TGCGCCAGCAGTCAATCTTGGGACAGGGGCTCCTTCTACGAGCAGTACTTC. Translation: CASSQSWDRGSFYEQYF.

The chain links TRBV19 to TRBJ2-5, with no clear D. This CDR3 is built from 11 residues. The V gene's germline CDR1 is LNHDA and CDR2 SQIVND (reference sequence). With 5 bases removed from V and 2 bases from J, the gap between germline ends came to 3 bases. The CDR3 coding sequence is TGTGCCAGTAGTCTACAAGAGACCCAGTACTTC. Translation gives CASSLQETQYF.

The rearrangement uses TRBV12-3 or TRBV12-4 and TRBJ2-1; tentatively, D is TRBD1 (6 bases). The CDR3 sequence is 13 residues long. The germline V and J ends were trimmed by 5 bases and 3 bases, with 8 bases remaining between them. The CDR3 region has the DNA TGTGCCAGCAGTAAACAGGGCTACAATGAGCAGTTCTTC. This translates into CASSKQGYNEQFF.

The chain uses TRBV24-1 and TRBJ2-7; 7 bases map to TRBD1. Unmatched junction bases numbered 8, after V lost 6 bases and J lost 4 bases. Germline V gene lookup returns CDR1 KGHDR and CDR2 SFDVKD. The CDR3 is made up of 14 amino acids. This CDR3 is CATSKTGTEYEQYF. In DNA form, the CDR3 reads TGTGCCACCAGTAAGACCGGGACAGAATACGAGCAGTACTTC.

The chain recombines TRBV27 with TRBJ2-7; 10 bases agree with TRBD1. This CDR3 has 14 amino acids. Trimming took 6 bases from V and 2 from J; bases not matched to a gene: 4. Germline lookup yields CDR1 MNHEY and CDR2 SMNVEV (reference sequence). CDR3 in amino acids: CASRGTGATYEQYF. Written as DNA, the CDR3 is TGTGCCAGCAGGGGGACAGGGGCAACCTACGAGCAGTACTTC.

The sample holds one count of this clone. The chain couples TRBV25-1 to TRBJ2-1, with D maybe TRBD2 (6 bases). V lost 6 bases and J 0 bases, leaving 9 bases between the germline ends. The CDR3 covers 14 residues. CDR1 MGHDK and CDR2 SYGVNS come from the germline V gene. The CDR3 loop reads CASRDYNSYNEQFF. The DNA for the CDR3 is TGTGCCAGCAGGGACTATAACTCCTACAATGAGCAGTTCTTC.

The genes are TRBV28 and TRBJ1-4; TRBD1 matches 7 bases. The CDR3 consists of 16 residues. The germline V gene encodes CDR1 MDHEN and CDR2 SYDVKM. The ends lost 5 bases at V and 0 bases at J; junction bases unmatched: 6. The CDR3 spells CASSQGDRPTNEKLFF. In DNA form, the CDR3 reads TGTGCCAGCAGTCAAGGGGACAGACCAACTAATGAAAAACTGTTTTTT.